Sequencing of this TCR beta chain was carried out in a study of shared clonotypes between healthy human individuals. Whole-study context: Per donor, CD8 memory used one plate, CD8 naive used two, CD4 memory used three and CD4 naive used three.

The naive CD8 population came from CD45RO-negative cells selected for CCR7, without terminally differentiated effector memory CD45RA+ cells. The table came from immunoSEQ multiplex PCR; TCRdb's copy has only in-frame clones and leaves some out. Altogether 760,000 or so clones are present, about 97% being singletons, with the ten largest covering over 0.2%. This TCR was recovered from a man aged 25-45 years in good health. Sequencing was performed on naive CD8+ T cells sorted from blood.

The CDR3 loop is CASSLVTGTEAFF. The CDR3 nucleotides read TGTGCCAGCAGCTTAGTAACTGGCACTGAAGCTTTCTTT. The chain combines TRBV7-8 with TRBJ1-1; no firm D call. The CDR3 spans 13 residues. Germline CDR1 and CDR2: SGHVS and FQNEAQ. Trimming shortened V by 1 base and J by 4 bases, and 7 bases separated the two germline ends.